This TCR beta chain was profiled in a study of early T cells in non-severe SARS-CoV-2 infection. Whole-study context: Whole-blood bulk RNA, unsorted, was sequenced, and chains were unpaired. Study outcomes and limitations: Anti-spike CD8 responses were favored in VDJdb matching, and private and CD4 specificities were missed.

cDNA molecules, individually, were tagged with unique molecular identifiers. TCRdb reprocessed the 5' RACE reads with MiXCR, giving one entry per CDR3 protein. The repertoire consists of about 48,000 distinct CDR3 sequences, with over 7.5% occurring once and the leading ten covering about 8%. This clonotype was detected many times. Its matching antigen is unknown. V lost 5 bases and J lost 6; bases outside the gene matches: 3. The CDR3 consists of 13 residues. CDR1 is MNHEY and CDR2 is SMNVEV in the germline V gene (reference sequence). This chain links TRBV27 with TRBJ1-2; 10 bases are shared with TRBD1. The TCR sequence derives from an adult who was a healthcare worker with PCR-confirmed SARS-CoV-2 infection or an uninfected control (not recorded which). The sample comprised whole blood. CDR3 coding DNA: TGTGCCAGCAGTATGGGACAGGGGAATGGCTACACCTTC. Residues: CASSMGQGNGYTF.